The source of this T cell receptor beta chain is a study of molecular identifiers for immune sequencing clone quantification. Study-level background: In replicates, RNA taken from approximately 20,000 or 100,000 naive CD8 cells was divided five ways, and four portions underwent sequencing.

V was trimmed by 1 base and J by 2 bases, leaving 15 bases between them. The CDR3 consists of 17 residues. Germline V gene data show CDR1 as LNHNV and CDR2 as YYDKDF (reference sequence). Listed TCR primers and previously described methods were used for bulk TCR libraries. TCRdb reprocessed the PCR reads with MiXCR, giving one entry per CDR3 protein. Of 97,000 or so distinct CDR3 sequences listed, less than 25% are singletons. This clonotype came up many times. The V call is TRBV15, the J call TRBJ1-5; D is perhaps TRBD1 (6 bases). The specimen was naive CD8+ T cells from blood, with Jurkat cell RNA spiked in. The subset is: FACS-sorted CD8+CD4-CCR7+CD45RA+ naive T cells. The origin of this receptor is a human donor in good health. Some libraries in this study had Jurkat cell RNA spiked in. CDR3 region: CATSRVPGGMGNQPQHF. CDR3 nucleotide sequence: TGTGCCACCAGCAGAGTTCCGGGGGGCATGGGCAATCAGCCCCAGCATTTT. Combining the CDR3 with reference TRBV15 and TRBJ1-5 gives the whole variable domain DAMVIQNPRYQVTQFGKPVTLSCSQTLNHNVMYWYQQKSSQAPKLLFHYYDKDFNNEADTPDNFQSRRPNTSFCFLDIRSPGLGDTAMYLCATSRVPGGMGNQPQHFGDGTRLSIL.